A selection of T cell receptor beta chains follows, all from one sample in a study of CD8 T cells in Susac syndrome. TCRdb passed the immunoSEQ multiplex PCR reads through MiXCR, listing each CDR3 protein once. Found here are about 200,000 distinct CDR3 sequences, about 93% of them singletons; the top ten hold approximately 0.13%. Sequenced: CD8+ T cells from PBMCs. The receptors were sampled from a human donor with multiple sclerosis. The CDR3 runs from the conserved cysteine through the conserved F or W. A D gene is named only where the DNA matches it firmly. Expanded clones get a size class; other rows say once, few or many, or leave the size out.

v_gene	abundance	d_gene	j_gene	CDR3aa	CDR3nt
TRBV24-1	.	.	TRBJ1-1	CATRSGTEAFF	TGTGCCACAAGGTCGGGGACTGAAGCTTTCTTT
TRBV20-1	once	TRBD2	TRBJ2-7	CSARGLAGGYEQYF	TGCAGTGCTAGAGGTCTAGCGGGAGGGTATGAGCAGTACTTC
TRBV20-1	.	.	TRBJ2-3	CSAPSSTDTQYF	TGCAGTGCCCCCTCCTCCACAGATACGCAGTATTTT
TRBV2	.	.	TRBJ2-3	CASSGTRGSTDTQYF	TGTGCCAGCAGTGGGACGAGAGGGTCCACAGATACGCAGTATTTT
TRBV5-8	.	.	TRBJ1-5	CASSFEGLSDQPQHF	TGTGCCAGCAGTTTTGAGGGCCTCTCCGATCAGCCCCAGCATTTT
TRBV7-9	.	.	TRBJ2-1	CASSLENEQFF	TGTGCCAGCAGCTTGGAGAATGAGCAGTTCTTC
TRBV30	.	.	TRBJ2-5	CAWSSGSGYETQYF	TGTGCCTGGAGTAGTGGGAGCGGTTATGAGACCCAGTACTTC
TRBV6-1	.	.	TRBJ1-5	CASSLPRAGQPQHF	TGTGCCAGCAGTCTCCCCAGGGCGGGTCAGCCCCAGCATTTT
TRBV12-5	.	.	TRBJ2-6	CASGTRAGANVLTF	TGTGCTAGTGGTACTCGGGCGGGGGCCAACGTCCTGACTTTC
TRBV12-3/TRBV12-4	.	TRBD2	TRBJ2-5	CASSLAGIAGLETQYF	TGTGCCAGCAGTTTAGCTGGGATAGCGGGGCTCGAGACCCAGTACTTC
TRBV6-2/TRBV6-3	.	.	TRBJ2-3	CASSYEEFTEDTQYF	TGTGCCAGCAGTTACGAGGAGTTCACGGAGGATACGCAGTATTTT
TRBV6-6	.	.	TRBJ1-1	CASSQGINTEAFF	TGTGCCAGCAGCCAGGGGATTAACACTGAAGCTTTCTTT
TRBV20-1	.	.	TRBJ1-1	CSASALMGVEDTEAFF	TGCAGTGCTTCCGCCCTGATGGGGGTGGAGGACACTGAAGCTTTCTTT
TRBV27	.	.	TRBJ2-7	CASSYGWGAYEQYF	TGTGCCAGCAGTTACGGTTGGGGGGCCTACGAGCAGTACTTC
TRBV6-1	.	TRBD1	TRBJ1-2	CASSGQGFRDGYTF	TGTGCCAGTAGCGGACAGGGGTTCCGCGATGGCTACACCTTC
TRBV5-1	.	.	TRBJ1-1	CASSTPSGTEAFF	TGCGCCAGCAGCACCCCTTCGGGGACTGAAGCTTTCTTT
TRBV3-1	.	.	TRBJ1-2	CASSQGTDWPYGYTF	TGTGCCAGCAGCCAAGGGACAGACTGGCCCTATGGCTACACCTTC
TRBV10-3	.	.	TRBJ2-4	CAIRGDAGEANIQYF	TGTGCCATCAGGGGGGACGCTGGGGAGGCGAACATTCAGTACTTC
TRBV29-1	.	.	TRBJ2-5	CSANSRGLYQETQYF	TGCAGCGCCAACTCCCGGGGCCTGTACCAAGAGACCCAGTACTTC
TRBV29-1	.	.	TRBJ2-1	CSVLEPARQAGNEQFF	TGCAGCGTCCTGGAGCCCGCCAGGCAGGCCGGGAATGAGCAGTTCTTC
TRBV2	.	TRBD2	TRBJ2-1	CASSELAGLDEQFF	TGTGCCAGCAGTGAACTAGCGGGATTGGATGAGCAGTTCTTC
TRBV9	few	TRBD1	TRBJ1-1	CASSAPGQGYTEAFF	TGTGCCAGCAGCGCCCCGGGACAGGGTTACACTGAAGCTTTCTTT
TRBV29-1	.	.	TRBJ1-2	CSVEDRDSPNYGYTF	TGCAGCGTTGAAGATCGCGACAGTCCTAACTATGGCTACACCTTC
TRBV2	.	.	TRBJ2-3	CASSPPARGTDTQYF	TGTGCCAGCAGTCCCCCCGCGCGGGGCACAGATACGCAGTATTTT
TRBV19	.	.	TRBJ2-1	CASSKAGVNEQFF	TGTGCCAGTAGTAAGGCAGGGGTAAATGAGCAGTTCTTC
TRBV7-6	few	TRBD1	TRBJ2-5	CASSSDRVEETQYF	TGTGCCAGCAGTTCAGACAGGGTTGAAGAGACCCAGTACTTC
TRBV9	.	.	TRBJ2-6	CASSPLPGQINSGANVLTF	TGTGCCAGCAGCCCTCTACCGGGACAAATAAACTCTGGGGCCAACGTCCTGACTTTC
TRBV5-6	.	.	TRBJ1-1	CASSLGLGVSTEAFF	TGTGCCAGCAGCTTAGGCCTAGGGGTGAGCACTGAAGCTTTCTTT
TRBV12-3/TRBV12-4	few	TRBD1	TRBJ2-7	CASSPTGLEQYF	TGTGCCAGCAGTCCGACAGGGTTGGAGCAGTACTTC
TRBV12-3/TRBV12-4	few	TRBD1	TRBJ1-2	CASSLHRGDGYTF	TGTGCCAGCAGTTTACACAGGGGAGATGGCTACACCTTC
TRBV11-2	.	TRBD1	TRBJ1-5	CASSSGTGLGQPQHF	TGTGCCAGCAGCTCCGGGACAGGGCTTGGTCAGCCCCAGCATTTT
TRBV27	.	TRBD1	TRBJ1-6	CASGDGTGEYNSPLHF	TGTGCCAGCGGGGACGGCACAGGGGAGTATAATTCACCCCTCCACTTT
TRBV9	.	.	TRBJ1-2	CASSVLGVYTF	TGTGCCAGCAGCGTATTAGGGGTCTACACCTTC
TRBV30	.	.	TRBJ1-2	CAWQGPPTNYGYTF	TGTGCCTGGCAAGGACCGCCGACTAACTATGGCTACACCTTC
TRBV20-1	.	.	TRBJ2-7	CSARAGLDTSYEQYF	TGCAGTGCTAGAGCAGGACTCGACACCTCCTACGAGCAGTACTTC